This entry describes one T cell receptor beta chain. Antigen unknown. In TCRdb, the reads were re-called with MiXCR into one record per CDR3 protein. The table lists around 530,000 distinct CDR3 sequences, about 15% of them singletons, with 20% to 30% in the top ten. This record belongs to a study of T cell repertoires in cytomegalovirus infection. Study in general: Public TCR beta signatures were indicative of both CMV infection and a matching HLA type. Broader study findings: There were carriers of CMV plus the relevant HLA, and cumulative public TCR beta family frequency identified them.

The V and J ends lost 2 bases and 1 base respectively, with 12 bases between them. This CDR3 has 15 amino acids. The germline gives CDR1 SGHTS, CDR2 YDEGEE. The clonotype originates from a human donor in good health (CMV status not recorded). Some clones in this sample may be carry-over from other donors' samples. Sequencing was performed on CD8+ T cells from PBMCs. V and J are TRBV5-8 and TRBJ1-2; the D is unclear. CDR3 sequence reads: CASSLVLRFNYGYTF. In DNA, the CDR3 is TGTGCCAGCAGCTTAGTACTGCGCTTTAACTATGGCTACACCTTC.